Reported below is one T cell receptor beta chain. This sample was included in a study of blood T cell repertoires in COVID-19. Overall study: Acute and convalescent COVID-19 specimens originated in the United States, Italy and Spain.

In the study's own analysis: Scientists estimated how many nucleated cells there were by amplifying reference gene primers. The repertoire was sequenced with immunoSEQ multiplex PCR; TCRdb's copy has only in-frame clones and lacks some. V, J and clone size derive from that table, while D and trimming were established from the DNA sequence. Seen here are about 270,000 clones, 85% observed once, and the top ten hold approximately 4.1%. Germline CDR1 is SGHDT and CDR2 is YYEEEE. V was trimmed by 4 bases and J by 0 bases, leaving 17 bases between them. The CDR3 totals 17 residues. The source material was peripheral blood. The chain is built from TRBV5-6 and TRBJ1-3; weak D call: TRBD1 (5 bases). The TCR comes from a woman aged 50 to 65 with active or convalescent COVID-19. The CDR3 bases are TGTGCCAGCAGCCTTCTGCAGGGCCTTGACTCTGGAAACACCATATATTTT. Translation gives CASSLLQGLDSGNTIYF.